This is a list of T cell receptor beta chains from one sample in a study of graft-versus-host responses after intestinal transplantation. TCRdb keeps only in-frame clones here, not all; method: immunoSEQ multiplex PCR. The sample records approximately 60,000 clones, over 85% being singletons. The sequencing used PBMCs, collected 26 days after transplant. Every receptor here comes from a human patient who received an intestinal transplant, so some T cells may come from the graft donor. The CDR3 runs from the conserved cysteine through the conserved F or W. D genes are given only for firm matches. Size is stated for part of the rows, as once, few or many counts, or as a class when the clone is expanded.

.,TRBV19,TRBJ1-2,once,CASTPEGGRDSYGYTF,TGTGCCAGTACTCCGGAGGGAGGAAGAGACTCGTATGGCTACACCTTC
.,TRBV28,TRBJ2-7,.,CASSSRDTPYEQYF,TGTGCCAGCAGTTCCCGGGACACCCCCTACGAGCAGTACTTC
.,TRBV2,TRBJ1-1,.,CASSGQGMNTEAFF,TGTGCCAGCAGTGGGCAGGGGATGAACACTGAAGCTTTCTTT
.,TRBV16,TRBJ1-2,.,CASSRDHYGYTF,TGTGCCAGCAGCCGCGATCACTATGGCTACACCTTC
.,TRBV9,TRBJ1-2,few,CASSVDTLAGLANYGYTF,TGTGCCAGCAGCGTAGATACGTTGGCAGGACTAGCTAACTATGGCTACACCTTC
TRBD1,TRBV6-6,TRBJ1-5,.,CASRSGTGHNQPQHF,TGTGCCAGCAGATCGGGGACAGGCCACAATCAGCCCCAGCATTTT
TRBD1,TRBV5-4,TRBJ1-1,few,CASSGGQGNSAFF,TGTGCCAGCAGCGGAGGACAGGGGAATTCGGCTTTCTTT
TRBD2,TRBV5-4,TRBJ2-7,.,CASGFRGLVPDEQYF,TGTGCCAGCGGATTCCGAGGACTAGTCCCAGACGAGCAGTACTTC
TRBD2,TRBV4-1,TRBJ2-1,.,CASRGEWGEQFF,TGCGCCAGCCGGGGGGAATGGGGTGAGCAGTTCTTC
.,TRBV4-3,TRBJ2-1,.,CASSQGGTIDPYNEQFF,TGCGCCAGCAGCCAAGGAGGAACTATCGATCCATACAATGAGCAGTTCTTC
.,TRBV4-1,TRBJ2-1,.,CASSQVGGNEQFF,TGCGCCAGCAGCCAAGTAGGGGGAAATGAGCAGTTCTTC
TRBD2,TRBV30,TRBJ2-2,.,CAYRRGGYTGELFF,TGTGCCTACCGCCGGGGGGGATACACCGGGGAGCTGTTTTTT
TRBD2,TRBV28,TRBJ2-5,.,CASTAGGRKETQYF,TGTGCCAGCACTGCGGGGGGGCGTAAGGAGACCCAGTACTTC
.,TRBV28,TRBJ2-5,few,CASSLWGRQQETQYF,TGTGCCAGCAGTTTATGGGGGAGGCAGCAAGAGACCCAGTACTTC
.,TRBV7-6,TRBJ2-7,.,CASSTRRQHEQYF,TGTGCCAGCAGCACCCGCCGACAGCACGAGCAGTACTTC
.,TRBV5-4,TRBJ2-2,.,CATGLYTGELFF,TGTGCCACCGGACTTTACACCGGGGAGCTGTTTTTT
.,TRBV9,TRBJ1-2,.,CASSVRGSRDGYTF,TGTGCCAGCAGCGTAAGGGGCTCTAGGGATGGCTACACCTTC
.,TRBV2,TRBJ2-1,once,CASISVSNNEQFF,TGTGCCAGCATAAGTGTATCTAACAATGAGCAGTTCTTC
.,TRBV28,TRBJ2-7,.,CASSLGTSYEQYF,TGTGCCAGCAGTTTAGGCACCTCCTACGAGCAGTACTTC
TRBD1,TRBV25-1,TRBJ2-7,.,CASSDWDRGYEQYF,TGTGCCAGCAGTGATTGGGACAGGGGCTACGAGCAGTACTTC
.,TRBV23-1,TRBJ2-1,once,CASSQSGATTYNEQFF,TGCGCCAGCAGTCAATCGGGGGCTACAACCTACAATGAGCAGTTCTTC
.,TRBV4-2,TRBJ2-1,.,CASSQDGIGAGANNEQFF,TGTGCCAGCAGCCAAGATGGAATTGGTGCGGGGGCTAACAATGAGCAGTTCTTC
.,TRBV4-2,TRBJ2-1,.,CASSQDALTNNEQFF,TGTGCCAGCAGCCAAGACGCCCTTACTAACAATGAGCAGTTCTTC
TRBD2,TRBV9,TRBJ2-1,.,CASSGPEREGREQFF,TGTGCCAGCAGTGGTCCGGAGCGGGAGGGCCGGGAGCAGTTCTTC
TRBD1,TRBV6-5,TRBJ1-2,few,CASRTGPSYGYTF,TGTGCCAGCAGGACAGGGCCCAGCTATGGCTACACCTTC
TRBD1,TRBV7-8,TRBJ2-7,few,CASSWEGTGGSEQYF,TGTGCCAGCAGCTGGGAGGGGACAGGGGGCTCCGAGCAGTACTTC
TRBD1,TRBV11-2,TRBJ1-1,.,CASSLLRQGVYTEAFF,TGTGCCAGCAGCTTATTGCGACAGGGGGTCTACACTGAAGCTTTCTTT
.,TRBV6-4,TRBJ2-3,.,CASSETLSGTDTQYF,TGTGCCAGCAGTGAGACGTTATCAGGGACAGATACGCAGTATTTT
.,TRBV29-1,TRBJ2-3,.,CSVGGRLTDTQYF,TGCAGCGTCGGAGGCCGACTCACAGATACGCAGTATTTT
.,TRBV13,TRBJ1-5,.,CASSLERNQPQHF,TGTGCCAGCAGCTTAGAGAGGAATCAGCCCCAGCATTTT
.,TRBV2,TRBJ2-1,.,CASSVLAGTGNEQFF,TGTGCCAGCAGCGTCCTGGCGGGGACCGGCAATGAGCAGTTCTTC
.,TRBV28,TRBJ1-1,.,CASSTRWDTEAFF,TGTGCCAGCAGCACGCGGTGGGACACTGAAGCTTTCTTT
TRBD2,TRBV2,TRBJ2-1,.,CASSFEEGSGRAYNEQFF,TGTGCCAGCAGTTTCGAGGAGGGTAGCGGGAGGGCCTACAATGAGCAGTTCTTC
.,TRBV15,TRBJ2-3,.,CATSRGLRDTQYF,TGTGCCACCAGCAGAGGTTTGCGGGATACGCAGTATTTT
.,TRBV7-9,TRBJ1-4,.,CASSLGTKGTNEKLFF,TGTGCCAGCAGCCTAGGGACAAAGGGCACTAATGAAAAACTGTTTTTT